The rows below give T cell receptor beta chains drawn from one sample of a study of cytomegalovirus exposure and HLA in healthy donors. Assay: immunoSEQ multiplex PCR; the TCRdb copy retains only in-frame clones and omits some. In the table there are about 140,000 clones, about 66% of which are singletons. The sample was PBMCs. These receptors originate from a male donor in good health and CMV-seronegative. Each CDR3 is given with its conserved first and last residue. The size field is filled for only some rows; it gives once, few, many or a size class.

size: .; J: TRBJ2-2; length: 14; V: TRBV5-1; CDR3: CASRNRGDTGELFF
size: .; J: TRBJ1-5; length: 15; V: TRBV5-1; CDR3: CASSLAGAKDQPQHF
size: few; J: TRBJ1-1; length: 12; V: TRBV12-5; CDR3: CASGSPGQQAFF
size: .; J: TRBJ2-7; length: 11; V: TRBV5-6; CDR3: CASSRAYEQYF
size: .; J: TRBJ2-7; length: 15; V: TRBV18; CDR3: CASSLGQGLAYEQYF
size: .; J: TRBJ1-2; length: 14; V: TRBV5-1; CDR3: CASSQTGDDYGYTF
size: .; J: TRBJ2-7; length: 12; V: TRBV7-2; CDR3: CASSLMWSGWDF
size: few; J: TRBJ2-1; length: 16; V: TRBV28; CDR3: CASSFLAGGYYNEQFF
size: .; J: TRBJ2-5; length: 15; V: TRBV19; CDR3: CASSIPDRGQETQYF
size: few; J: TRBJ2-7; length: 15; V: TRBV6-5; CDR3: CASSYSLTAPYEQYF
size: few; J: TRBJ1-2; length: 15; V: TRBV19; CDR3: CASSPLSHRTYGYTF
size: .; J: TRBJ2-1; length: 12; V: TRBV2; CDR3: CAIGQGAGEQFF
size: few; J: TRBJ2-2; length: 18; V: TRBV7-7; CDR3: CASSLGPGQGSSTGELFF
size: .; J: TRBJ2-2; length: 16; V: TRBV18; CDR3: CASSYRTSGNTGELFF
size: once; J: TRBJ1-1; length: 16; V: TRBV6-5; CDR3: CASSYSATGYNTEAFF